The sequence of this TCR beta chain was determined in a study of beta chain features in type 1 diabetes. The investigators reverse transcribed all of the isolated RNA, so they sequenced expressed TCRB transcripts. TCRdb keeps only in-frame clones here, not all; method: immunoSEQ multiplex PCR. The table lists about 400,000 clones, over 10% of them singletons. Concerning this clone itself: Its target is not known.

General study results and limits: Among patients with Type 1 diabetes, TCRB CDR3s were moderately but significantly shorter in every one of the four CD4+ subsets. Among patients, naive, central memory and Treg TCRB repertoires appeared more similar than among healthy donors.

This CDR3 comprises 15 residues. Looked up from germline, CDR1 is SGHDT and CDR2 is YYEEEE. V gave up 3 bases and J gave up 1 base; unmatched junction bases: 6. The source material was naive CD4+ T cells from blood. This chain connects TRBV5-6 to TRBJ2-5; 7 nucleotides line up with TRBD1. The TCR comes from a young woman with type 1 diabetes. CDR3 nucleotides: TGTGCCAGCAGCTCTATGACAGGGACCCAAGAGACCCAGTACTTC. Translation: CASSSMTGTQETQYF.